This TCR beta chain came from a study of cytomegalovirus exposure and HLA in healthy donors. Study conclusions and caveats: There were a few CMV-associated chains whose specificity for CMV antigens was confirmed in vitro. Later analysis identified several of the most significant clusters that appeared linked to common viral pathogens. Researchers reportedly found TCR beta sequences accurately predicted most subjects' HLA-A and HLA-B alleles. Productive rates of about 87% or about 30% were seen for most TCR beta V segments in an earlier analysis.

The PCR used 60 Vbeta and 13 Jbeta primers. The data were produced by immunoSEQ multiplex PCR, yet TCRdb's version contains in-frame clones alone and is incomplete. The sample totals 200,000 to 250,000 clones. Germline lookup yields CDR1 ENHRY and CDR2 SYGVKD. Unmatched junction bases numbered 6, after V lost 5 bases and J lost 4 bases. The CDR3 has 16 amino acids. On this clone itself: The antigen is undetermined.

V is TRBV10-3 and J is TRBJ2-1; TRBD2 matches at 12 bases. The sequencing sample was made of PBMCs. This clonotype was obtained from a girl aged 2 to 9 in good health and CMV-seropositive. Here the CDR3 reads CAISPTSGRSYNEQFF. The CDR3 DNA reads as TGTGCCATCAGTCCAACTAGCGGGAGGTCGTACAATGAGCAGTTCTTC.